These 28 T cell receptor beta chains originate from one sample sequenced in a study of blood T cell repertoires in COVID-19. Method: immunoSEQ multiplex PCR; TCRdb's copy keeps in-frame clones and lacks some. This table holds about 250,000 clones, approximately 90% found once. Sequencing used peripheral blood. These receptors were taken from a man in his late teens or twenties with active or convalescent COVID-19.

This clone came up once. The rearrangement joins TRBV7-5 to TRBJ1-5; the table's D call, TRBD1, was not checked against the DNA. TRBV7-5 is deemed a pseudogene. The CDR3 length is 14 residues. CDR3 sequence reads: CARSLGTADQPQHF. As DNA, the CDR3 is TGTGCCAGAAGCTTAGGGACAGCCGATCAGCCCCAGCATTTT.

The V and J genes are TRBV6-5 and TRBJ1-2, with D possibly being TRBD1 (5 bases). Germline V CDR1 and CDR2: MNHEY, SVGAGI. CDR3 length equals 14 residues. V gave up 8 bases and J gave up 0 bases, with 13 bases separating them. DNA for the CDR3: TGTGCCAGCTCGAGACAGCTATCTAACTATGGCTACACCTTC. Amino acid sequence: CASSRQLSNYGYTF.

The chain recombines TRBV12-5 with TRBJ1-3; unclear D gene. CDR3 length: 17 residues. Germline loops: CDR1 LGHNT, CDR2 FRNRAP. V was cut by 1 base and J by 2 bases, with 15 bases left in between. The CDR3 spells CASGLAPSGWTGNTIYF. The CDR3 nucleotides read TGTGCTAGTGGTTTGGCCCCCAGCGGGTGGACTGGAAACACCATATATTTT.

The chain employs TRBV28 and TRBJ1-5; the D gene is possibly TRBD1 (5 bases). The length of the CDR3 is 16 residues. V was trimmed by 1 base and J by 11 bases, leaving 21 bases between them. Looked up from germline, CDR1 is MDHEN and CDR2 is SYDVKM. The chain's CDR3 is CASSLLAGRARISQHF. DNA for the CDR3: TGTGCCAGCAGTTTATTAGCAGGGAGGGCTCGTATATCCCAGCATTTT.

V and J are TRBV12-3 or TRBV12-4 and TRBJ1-2; D gene uncertain. V was cut by 3 bases and J by 5 bases, with 4 bases left in between. This CDR3 is 11 amino acids long. The CDR3 is CASSFQYGYTF. CDR3 nucleotide sequence: TGTGCCAGCAGTTTTCAATATGGCTACACCTTC.

This sequence joins TRBV10-3 and TRBJ2-1, with 8 bases fitting TRBD1. Germline CDR1 is ENHRY and CDR2 is SYGVKD. The CDR3 is 16 residues long. The V segment lost 7 bases and the J segment 2 bases; nucleotides outside the gene matches: 10. This CDR3 reads CAITKGQGGPYNEQFF. CDR3 DNA sequence: TGTGCCATCACCAAAGGACAGGGAGGCCCCTACAATGAGCAGTTCTTC.

The chain carries TRBV28 and TRBJ2-7, with 7 bases fitting TRBD2. Germline values: CDR1 MDHEN, CDR2 SYDVKM. The V segment lost 7 bases and the J segment 2 bases; nucleotides outside the gene matches: 11. The CDR3 runs 15 residues. CDR3 in DNA: TGTGCCAGCATCACCCCAGTGGGAGGGACCTACGAGCAGTACTTC. The encoded protein is CASITPVGGTYEQYF.

The chain links TRBV4-1 to TRBJ1-2; TRBD1 might be the D (5 bases). V was trimmed by 2 bases and J by 3 bases, leaving 10 bases between them. The CDR3 is made up of 14 amino acids. CDR1 MGHRA and CDR2 YSYEKL come from the germline V gene. CDR3 loop: CASSQLEGDYGYTF. In DNA, the CDR3 is TGCGCCAGCAGCCAACTGGAAGGGGACTATGGCTACACCTTC.

The J gene is TRBJ2-7, the V gene TRBV27; TRBD2 matches at 15 bases. CDR1 is MNHEY, CDR2 SMNVEV, per germline (reference sequence). The ends lost 3 bases at V and 4 bases at J; junction bases unmatched: 1. There are 15 residues in the CDR3. CDR3 region: CASSFGTSGRYEQYF. CDR3 nucleotide sequence: TGTGCCAGCAGTTTCGGGACTAGCGGGAGGTACGAGCAGTACTTC.

The chain couples TRBV7-3 to TRBJ1-2; D is uncertain. CDR3 size: 14 residues. V was trimmed by 5 bases and J by 6 bases, leaving 16 bases between them. Germline CDR1 SGHTA, CDR2 FQGTGA. The CDR3 DNA follows: TGTGCCAGCAGCCCCGGCGGGTCCACTAATGGCTACACCTTC. Residues: CASSPGGSTNGYTF.

The chain uses TRBV5-8 and TRBJ2-7, with 8 bases aligning to TRBD1. CDR1 and CDR2 (germline): SGHTS, YDEGEE. The CDR3 has 13 residues. J was trimmed by 3 bases and V by 4 bases; bases with no gene match: 3. The CDR3 region has the DNA TGTGCCAGCAGCATCGACAGGGGCTACGAGCAGTACTTC. Protein sequence: CASSIDRGYEQYF.

The chain employs TRBV5-4 and TRBJ2-4; D not resolved. From germline, CDR1 is SGHNT and CDR2 YYREEE (reference sequence). With 4 bases removed from V and 4 bases from J, the gap between germline ends came to 12 bases. The CDR3 sequence is 14 residues long. For the CDR3, the DNA is TGTGCCAGCAGCGCCCCGGAACAGAAAAACATTCAGTACTTC. Amino acid sequence: CASSAPEQKNIQYF. The whole variable domain, remainder taken from reference TRBV5-4 and TRBJ2-4, is ETGVTQSPTHLIKTRGQQVTLRCSSQSGHNTVSWYQQALGQGPQFIFQYYREEENGRGNFPPRFSGLQFPNYSSELNVNALELDDSALYLCASSAPEQKNIQYFGAGTRLSVL.

V usage is TRBV7-2 and J usage is TRBJ2-1; TRBD2 agrees at 11 bases. The CDR3 covers 16 residues. Germline CDR1 and CDR2: SGHTA and FQGNSA. J gave up 4 bases and V 1 base, and 3 bases lay outside the gene matches. CDR3 DNA sequence: TGTGCCAGCAGCTTAGATGCTAGCGGGGGGTACAATGAGCAGTTCTTC. This codes for CASSLDASGGYNEQFF.

The chain links TRBV19 to TRBJ1-1, with 9 bases matching TRBD1. With V trimmed by 5 bases and J by 5 bases, 18 bases remained unmatched. The CDR3 is made up of 18 amino acids. The germline gives CDR1 LNHDA, CDR2 SQIVND (reference sequence). The DNA for the CDR3 is TGTGCCAGTAGTCCCCGTGGGAGGGACAGGGCCTTGAGGACTGAAGCTTTCTTT. Translating gives CASSPRGRDRALRTEAFF.

This clone came up once. The chain couples TRBV21-1 to TRBJ1-1; the table assigns TRBD1, which was not confirmed against the DNA. TRBV21-1 represents a pseudogene. The CDR3 length is 16 residues. CDR3 region: CASSADQGRVNTEAFF. The CDR3 DNA is TGTGCCAGCAGCGCCGATCAGGGGCGCGTAAACACTGAAGCTTTCTTT.

The chain couples TRBV6-2 or TRBV6-3 to TRBJ2-3; D gene ambiguous. CDR3 size: 15 residues. The germline CDR1 and CDR2 sequences are MNHEY and SVGEGT. Trimming removed 3 bases at V and 0 bases at J, with 10 bases between. The CDR3 here is CASSYGQASTDTQYF. The CDR3 DNA sequence: TGTGCCAGCAGTTATGGGCAGGCTAGCACAGATACGCAGTATTTT.

This clone showed up just a few times. The chain joins TRBV19 to TRBJ1-3; D ambiguous. CDR3 length: 15 residues. The V end lost 5 bases, the J end lost 0 bases, and 11 bases lay between the germline ends. Germline-derived CDR1 and CDR2 are LNHDA and SQIVND (reference sequence). CDR3 sequence (DNA): TGTGCCAGTAGTCCGGACGGGAGCTCTGGAAACACCATATATTTT. Translated, it gives CASSPDGSSGNTIYF.

The V and J genes are TRBV18 and TRBJ2-3; TRBD2 aligns across 10 bases. The CDR3 is 17 residues long. Germline V CDR1 and CDR2: KGHSH, LQKENI. Trimming cost V 0 bases and J 1 base; bases outside gene matches: 4. The CDR3 DNA reads TGTGCCAGCTCACCACCGGGGCTAGCGGGAGGCACAGATACGCAGTATTTT. Translation gives CASSPPGLAGGTDTQYF.

This chain connects TRBV7-9 to TRBJ1-1; no definite D call. Trimming cost V 5 bases and J 4 bases, with 17 bases left between them. The length of the CDR3 is 15 residues. Germline V gene lookup returns CDR1 SEHNR and CDR2 FQNEAQ (reference sequence). The CDR3 region has the DNA TGTGCCAGCAGCCCCATTCCACGGGAACTCACTGAAGCTTTCTTT. It translates to CASSPIPRELTEAFF.

The V call is TRBV30, the J call TRBJ1-2, with 8 nucleotides matching TRBD1. This CDR3 comprises 15 residues. V was pared by 2 bases and J by 8 bases, with 13 bases of the junction left unmatched. Germline V CDR1 and CDR2: GTSNPN, SVGIG (reference sequence). The CDR3 here is CAWSQGQGIPWGYTF. CDR3 coding DNA: TGTGCCTGGAGTCAAGGACAGGGTATTCCCTGGGGCTACACCTTC. The complete variable domain, with remaining parts taken from reference TRBV30 and TRBJ1-2, reads SQTIHQWPATLVQPVGSPLSLECTVEGTSNPNLYWYRQAAGRGLQLLFYSVGIGQISSEVPQNLSASRPQDRQFILSSKKLLLSDSGFYLCAWSQGQGIPWGYTFGSGTRLTVV.

The gene calls are TRBV7-2 and TRBJ2-1; D unclear. The V gene's germline CDR1 is SGHTA and CDR2 FQGNSA. The CDR3 loop spans 16 amino acids. V lost 1 base, J lost 0 bases, and 10 bases lay in between. The CDR3, as DNA: TGTGCCAGCAGCTTAGGGGCAGGCAGCTCCTACAATGAGCAGTTCTTC. Residues: CASSLGAGSSYNEQFF.

The chain joins TRBV9 to TRBJ2-3; D is unresolved. Trimming took off 7 bases at V and 0 bases at J, with 12 bases between the two ends. Germline CDR1 is SGDLS and CDR2 is YYNGEE. The CDR3 has 14 amino acids. This chain's CDR3 is CASAGSLSTDTQYF. In nucleotides, the CDR3 is TGTGCCAGCGCAGGTTCTCTTAGCACAGATACGCAGTATTTT.

This chain joins TRBV5-1 and TRBJ1-2; no reliable D call. Looked up from germline, CDR1 is SGHRS and CDR2 is YFSETQ. The CDR3 spans 13 residues. Trimming stripped 4 bases from V and 2 bases from J, with 9 bases between. The CDR3 reads CASSRGGNYGYTF. The CDR3 region has the DNA TGCGCCAGCAGCCGGGGAGGGAACTATGGCTACACCTTC.

The chain carries TRBV7-3 and TRBJ2-1; 14 bases are shared with TRBD2. Losses at the gene ends were 5 bases for V and 4 bases for J; bases not matched to a gene: 4. The CDR3 consists of 16 residues. Germline V gene data show CDR1 as SGHTA and CDR2 as FQGTGA. The CDR3 DNA reads TGTGCCAGCAGCGGAGGGACTAGCGGGAGTTACAATGAGCAGTTCTTC. Its translation is CASSGGTSGSYNEQFF.

The rearrangement uses TRBV10-3 and TRBJ2-3, with 7 bases lining up with TRBD2. The CDR3 runs to 18 residues. V dropped 4 bases and J dropped 2; count of bases not matched to a gene: 15. Germline lookup yields CDR1 ENHRY and CDR2 SYGVKD. The chain's CDR3 is CAISVIERASGLTDTQYF. In DNA form, the CDR3 reads TGTGCCATCAGTGTTATCGAGAGGGCTAGCGGACTCACAGATACGCAGTATTTT.

The chain uses TRBV9 and TRBJ2-5; 9 bases are shared with TRBD2. The CDR3 is 15 amino acids. The germline gives CDR1 SGDLS, CDR2 YYNGEE. After removal of 3 bases from V and 3 bases from J, the junction contained 6 bases not matched to a gene. Here the CDR3 reads CASSAGIAGEETQYF. The CDR3 nucleotides are TGTGCCAGCAGCGCGGGGATAGCGGGAGAAGAGACCCAGTACTTC.

There are a few counts of this clone. The chain is built from TRBV18 and TRBJ1-5, with D maybe TRBD1 (5 bases). V was pared by 3 bases and J by 0 bases, with 21 bases between. This CDR3 is built from 19 residues. Per the germline V gene, CDR1 is KGHSH and CDR2 is LQKENI. The CDR3 reads CASSPNRGSGVLSNQPQHF. The CDR3 DNA sequence: TGTGCCAGCTCACCCAATAGGGGCAGTGGAGTTCTTAGCAATCAGCCCCAGCATTTT.

J is TRBJ1-1 and V is TRBV6-5; a weak D match, TRBD1 (6 bases). CDR1 and CDR2 (germline): MNHEY, SVGAGI. The V gene lost 0 bases and the J gene lost 1 base, with 12 bases spanning the gap. The CDR3 is 16 residues long. In DNA form, the CDR3 reads TGTGCCAGCAGTTACTCGGTACAGGGCGCGAACACTGAAGCTTTCTTT. This gives the protein CASSYSVQGANTEAFF.